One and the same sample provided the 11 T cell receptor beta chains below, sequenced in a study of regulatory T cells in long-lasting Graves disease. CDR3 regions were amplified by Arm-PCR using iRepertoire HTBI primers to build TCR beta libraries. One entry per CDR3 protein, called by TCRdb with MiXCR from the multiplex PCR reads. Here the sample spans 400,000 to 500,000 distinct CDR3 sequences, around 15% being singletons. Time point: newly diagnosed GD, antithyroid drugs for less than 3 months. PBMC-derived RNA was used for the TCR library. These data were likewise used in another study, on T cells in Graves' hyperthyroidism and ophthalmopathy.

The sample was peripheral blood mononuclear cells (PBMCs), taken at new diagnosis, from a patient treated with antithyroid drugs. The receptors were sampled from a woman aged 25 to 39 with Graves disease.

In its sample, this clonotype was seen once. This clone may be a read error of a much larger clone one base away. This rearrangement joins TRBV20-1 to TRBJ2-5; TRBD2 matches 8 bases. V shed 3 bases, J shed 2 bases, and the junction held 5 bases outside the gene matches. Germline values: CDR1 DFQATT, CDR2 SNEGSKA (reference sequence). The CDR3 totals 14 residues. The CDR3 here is CSASGGAVQETQYF. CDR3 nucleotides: TGCAGTGCTAGCGGGGGGGCAGTACAAGAGACCCAGTACTTC.

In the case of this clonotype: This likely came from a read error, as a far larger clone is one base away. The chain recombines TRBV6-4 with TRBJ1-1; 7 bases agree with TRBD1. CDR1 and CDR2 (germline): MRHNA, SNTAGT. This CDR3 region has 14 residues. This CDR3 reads CASSYRGMNTEALF. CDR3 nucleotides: TGTGCCAGCAGCTACAGGGGCATGAACACTGAAGCTCTCTTT.

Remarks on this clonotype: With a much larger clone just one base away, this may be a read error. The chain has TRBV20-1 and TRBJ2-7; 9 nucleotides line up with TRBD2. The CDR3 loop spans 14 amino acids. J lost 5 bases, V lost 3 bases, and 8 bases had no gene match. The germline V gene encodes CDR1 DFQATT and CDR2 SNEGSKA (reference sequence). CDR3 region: CSASLGAGGHEQYF. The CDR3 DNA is TGCAGTGCTAGTCTTGGAGCGGGAGGTCACGAGCAGTACTTC.

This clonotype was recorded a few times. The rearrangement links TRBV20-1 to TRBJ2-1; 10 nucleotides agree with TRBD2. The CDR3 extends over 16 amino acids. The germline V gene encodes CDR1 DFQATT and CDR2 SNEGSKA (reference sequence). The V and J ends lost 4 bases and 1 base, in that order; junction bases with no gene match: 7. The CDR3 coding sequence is TGCAGTGCTATGGGTGGTAGCGGGAGGTCCTACAATGAGCAGTTCTTC. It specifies CSAMGGSGRSYNEQFF.

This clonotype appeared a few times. The CDR3 nucleotides read TGTGCCAGCAGTAACCAGCCCCTCTACGAGCAGTACTTC. Translation gives CASSNQPLYEQYF. V gene TRBV6-1 combines with J gene TRBJ2-7; D not resolved. V was shortened by 5 bases and J by 3 bases, with 11 bases between the two germline ends. The CDR3 length is 13 residues. Looked up from germline, CDR1 is MNHNS and CDR2 is SASEGT.

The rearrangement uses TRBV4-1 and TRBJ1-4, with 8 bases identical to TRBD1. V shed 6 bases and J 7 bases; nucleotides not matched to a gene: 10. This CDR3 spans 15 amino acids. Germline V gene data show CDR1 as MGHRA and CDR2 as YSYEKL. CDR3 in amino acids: CASRPITGGGEKLFF. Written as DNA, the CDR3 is TGCGCCAGCAGGCCGATCACAGGGGGAGGTGAAAAACTGTTTTTT.

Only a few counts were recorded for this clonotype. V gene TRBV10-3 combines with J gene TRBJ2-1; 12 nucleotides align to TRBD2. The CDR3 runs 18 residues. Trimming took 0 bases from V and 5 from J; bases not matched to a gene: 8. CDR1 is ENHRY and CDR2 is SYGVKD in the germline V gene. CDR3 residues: CAISESRTSGRLDNEQFF. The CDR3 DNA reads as TGTGCCATCAGTGAGTCGCGCACTAGCGGGAGGTTAGACAATGAGCAGTTCTTC.

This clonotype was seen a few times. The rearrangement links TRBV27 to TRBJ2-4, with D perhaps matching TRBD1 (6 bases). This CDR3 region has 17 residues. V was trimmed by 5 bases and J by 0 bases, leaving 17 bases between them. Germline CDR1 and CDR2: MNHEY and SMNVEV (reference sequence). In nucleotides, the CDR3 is TGTGCCAGCAGTCCCTATCAGACAGGAGTAGCCAAAAACATTCAGTACTTC. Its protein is CASSPYQTGVAKNIQYF.

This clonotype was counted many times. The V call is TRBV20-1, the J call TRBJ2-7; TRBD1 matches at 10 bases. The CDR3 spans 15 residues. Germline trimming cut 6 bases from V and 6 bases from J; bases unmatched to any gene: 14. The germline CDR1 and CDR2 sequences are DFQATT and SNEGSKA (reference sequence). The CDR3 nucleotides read TGCAGTGCCTTCCCCGGGACAGGGGTCCCGGGCGAGCAGTACTTC. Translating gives CSAFPGTGVPGEQYF.

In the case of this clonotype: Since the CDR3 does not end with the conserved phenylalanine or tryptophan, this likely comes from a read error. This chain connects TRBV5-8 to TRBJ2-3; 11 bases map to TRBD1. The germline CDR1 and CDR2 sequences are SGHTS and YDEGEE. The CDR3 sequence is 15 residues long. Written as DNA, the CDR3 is TGCGCCAGCAGCTCCGGGACAGGGGGGACAGATACGCAGTATTCT. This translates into CASSSGTGGTDTQYS.

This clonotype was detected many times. Here the CDR3 DNA reads TGTGCCAGCAGGTCGGGACTAGCGTTAGGTGAGCAGTTCTTC. Protein sequence: CASRSGLALGEQFF. The chain carries TRBV27 and TRBJ2-1; 10 bases are a match to TRBD2. The CDR3 extends over 14 amino acids. CDR1 is MNHEY, CDR2 SMNVEV, per germline (reference sequence). After removal of 6 bases from V and 9 bases from J, the junction contained 8 bases not matched to a gene.